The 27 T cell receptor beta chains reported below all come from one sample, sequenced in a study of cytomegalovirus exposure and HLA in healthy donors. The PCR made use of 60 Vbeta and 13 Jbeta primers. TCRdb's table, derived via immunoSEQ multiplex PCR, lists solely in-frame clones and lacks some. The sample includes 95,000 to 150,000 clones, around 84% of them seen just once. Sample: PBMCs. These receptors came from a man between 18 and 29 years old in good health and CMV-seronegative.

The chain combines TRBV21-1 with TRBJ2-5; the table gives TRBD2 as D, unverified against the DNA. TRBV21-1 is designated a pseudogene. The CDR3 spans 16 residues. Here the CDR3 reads CASTNLRKPNVETQYF. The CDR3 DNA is TGTGCCAGCACAAACTTGCGCAAACCCAATGTGGAGACCCAGTACTTC.

This CDR3 reads CASSGSGDLTGELFF. The CDR3 nucleotides are TGCGCCAGCAGCGGGAGCGGGGACCTAACCGGGGAGCTGTTTTTT. The rearrangement uses TRBV5-1 and TRBJ2-2; 7 nucleotides line up with TRBD2. CDR3 size: 15 residues. Losses at the gene ends were 4 bases for V and 5 bases for J; bases not matched to a gene: 8. Per germline, CDR1 SGHRS and CDR2 YFSETQ.

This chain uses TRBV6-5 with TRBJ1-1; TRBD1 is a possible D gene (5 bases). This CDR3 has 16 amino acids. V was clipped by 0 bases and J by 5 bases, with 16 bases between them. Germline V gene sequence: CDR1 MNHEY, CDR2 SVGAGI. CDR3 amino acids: CASSYSVGGKRTEAFF. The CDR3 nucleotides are TGTGCCAGCAGTTACTCGGTCGGGGGGAAGCGGACTGAAGCTTTCTTT.

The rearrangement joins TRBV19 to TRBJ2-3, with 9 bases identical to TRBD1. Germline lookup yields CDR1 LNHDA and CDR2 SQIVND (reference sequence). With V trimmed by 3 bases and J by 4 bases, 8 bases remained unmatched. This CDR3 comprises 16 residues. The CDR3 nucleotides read TGTGCCAGTAGTATTTCGGGACAGGGCTTTGCAGATACGCAGTATTTT. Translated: CASSISGQGFADTQYF.

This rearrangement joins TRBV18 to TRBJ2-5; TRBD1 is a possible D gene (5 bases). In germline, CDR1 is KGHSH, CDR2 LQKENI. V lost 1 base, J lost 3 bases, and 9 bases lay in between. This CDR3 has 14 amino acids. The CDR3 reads CASSPQPGKETQYF. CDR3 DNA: TGTGCCAGCTCACCACAACCAGGGAAAGAGACCCAGTACTTC.

The CDR3 DNA reads as TGTGCCAGCAGTTCCCCCGGGGTAGGGGGTGACACTGAAGCTTTCTTT. This codes for CASSSPGVGGDTEAFF. V gene TRBV6-5 combines with J gene TRBJ1-1; possibly TRBD1 for D (6 bases). Per germline, CDR1 MNHEY and CDR2 SVGAGI. The CDR3 loop spans 16 amino acids. V dropped 4 bases and J dropped 3 bases, with 18 bases sitting between them.

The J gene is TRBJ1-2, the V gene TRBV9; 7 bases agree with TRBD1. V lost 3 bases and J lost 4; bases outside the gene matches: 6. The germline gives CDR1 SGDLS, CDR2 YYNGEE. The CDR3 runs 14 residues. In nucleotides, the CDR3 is TGTGCCAGCAGCGGAACAGGGGTCGGCTATGGCTACACCTTC. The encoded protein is CASSGTGVGYGYTF.

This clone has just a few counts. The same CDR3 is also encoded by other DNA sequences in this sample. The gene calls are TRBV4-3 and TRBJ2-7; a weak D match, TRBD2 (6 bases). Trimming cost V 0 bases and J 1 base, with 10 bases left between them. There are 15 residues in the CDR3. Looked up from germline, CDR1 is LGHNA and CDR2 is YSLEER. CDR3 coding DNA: TGCGCCAGCAGCCAAGAGACTGGGGGGTCCTACGAGCAGTACTTC. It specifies CASSQETGGSYEQYF.

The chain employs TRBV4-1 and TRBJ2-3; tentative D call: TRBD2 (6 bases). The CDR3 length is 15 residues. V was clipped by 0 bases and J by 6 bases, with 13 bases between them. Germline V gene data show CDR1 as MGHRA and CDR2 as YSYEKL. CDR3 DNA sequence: TGCGCCAGCAGCCAAGATGGCGGGGCGGGGGATACGCAGTATTTT. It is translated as CASSQDGGAGDTQYF.

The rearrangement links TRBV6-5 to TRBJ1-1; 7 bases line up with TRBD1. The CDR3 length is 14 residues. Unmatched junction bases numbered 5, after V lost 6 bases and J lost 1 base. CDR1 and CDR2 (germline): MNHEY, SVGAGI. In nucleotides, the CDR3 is TGTGCCAGCAGCCCCACAGGGGCGAACACTGAAGCTTTCTTT. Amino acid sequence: CASSPTGANTEAFF.

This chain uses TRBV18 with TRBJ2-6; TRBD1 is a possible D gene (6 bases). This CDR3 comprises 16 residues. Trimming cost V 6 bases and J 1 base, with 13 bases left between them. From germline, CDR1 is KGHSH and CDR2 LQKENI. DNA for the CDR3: TGTGCCAGCTCCCCGGACAGACCATCTGGGGCCAACGTCCTGACTTTC. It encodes CASSPDRPSGANVLTF.

The CDR3 sequence: CASSLARPQETQYF. The CDR3 coding sequence is TGCGCCAGCAGCTTGGCCAGGCCCCAAGAGACCCAGTACTTC. This chain connects TRBV5-1 to TRBJ2-5; unclear D gene. The CDR3 is 14 amino acids. The ends were cut back, 0 bases at V and 1 base at J, with 7 bases in the middle. In germline, CDR1 is SGHRS, CDR2 YFSETQ. The full variable domain, in which reference TRBV5-1 and TRBJ2-5 provide the parts outside the CDR3, is KAGVTQTPRYLIKTRGQQVTLSCSPISGHRSVSWYQQTPGQGLQFLFEYFSETQRNKGNFPGRFSGRQFSNSRSEMNVSTLELGDSALYLCASSLARPQETQYFGPGTRLLVL.

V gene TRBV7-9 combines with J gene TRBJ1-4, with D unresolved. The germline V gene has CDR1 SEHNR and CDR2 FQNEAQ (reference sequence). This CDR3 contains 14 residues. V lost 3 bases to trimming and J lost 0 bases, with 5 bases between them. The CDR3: CASSFGTTNEKLFF. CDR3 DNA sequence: TGTGCCAGCAGCTTCGGGACAACTAATGAAAAACTGTTTTTT.

The CDR3 region is CASKYQGRSADTQYF. CDR3 coding DNA: TGTGCCAGTAAATATCAGGGGCGGAGTGCAGATACGCAGTATTTT. This rearrangement joins TRBV6-1 to TRBJ2-3, with D perhaps TRBD1 (6 bases). CDR1 and CDR2 (germline): MNHNS, SASEGT. The CDR3 is made up of 15 amino acids. Trimming shortened V by 9 bases and J by 4 bases, and 20 bases separated the two germline ends.

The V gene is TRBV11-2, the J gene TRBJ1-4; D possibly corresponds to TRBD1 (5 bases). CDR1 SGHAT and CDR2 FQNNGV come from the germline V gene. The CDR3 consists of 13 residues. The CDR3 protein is CASAGGLNEKLFF. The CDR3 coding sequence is TGTGCTTCCGCTGGGGGGTTAAATGAAAAACTGTTTTTT. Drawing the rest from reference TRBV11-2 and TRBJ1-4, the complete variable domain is EAGVAQSPRYKIIEKRQSVAFWCNPISGHATLYWYQQILGQGPKLLIQFQNNGVVDDSQLPKDRFSAERLKGVDSTLKIQPAKLEDSAVYLCASAGGLNEKLFFGSGTQLSVL.

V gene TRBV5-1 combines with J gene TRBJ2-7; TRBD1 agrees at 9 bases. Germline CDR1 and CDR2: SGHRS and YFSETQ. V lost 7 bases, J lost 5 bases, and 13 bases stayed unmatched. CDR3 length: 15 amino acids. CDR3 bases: TGCGCCAGCGGGCTGACCGGGACAGGGTTGCACGAGCAGTACTTC. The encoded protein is CASGLTGTGLHEQYF.

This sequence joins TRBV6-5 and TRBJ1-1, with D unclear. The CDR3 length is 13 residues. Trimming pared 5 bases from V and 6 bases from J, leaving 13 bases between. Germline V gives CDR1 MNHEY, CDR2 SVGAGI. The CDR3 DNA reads TGTGCCAGCAGTGAATGGAGGGCTGCTGAAGCTTTCTTT. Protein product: CASSEWRAAEAFF.

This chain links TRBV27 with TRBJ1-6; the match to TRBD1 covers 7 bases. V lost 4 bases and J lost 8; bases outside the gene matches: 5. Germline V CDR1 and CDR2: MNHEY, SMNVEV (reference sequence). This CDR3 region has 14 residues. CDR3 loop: CASSYQGVDSPLHF. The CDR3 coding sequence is TGTGCCAGCAGTTACCAGGGGGTTGATTCACCCCTCCACTTT.

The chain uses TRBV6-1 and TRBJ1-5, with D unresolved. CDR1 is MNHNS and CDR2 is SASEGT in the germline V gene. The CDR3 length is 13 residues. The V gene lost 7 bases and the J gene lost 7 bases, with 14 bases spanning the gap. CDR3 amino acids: CASTEVRGQPQHF. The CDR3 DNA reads TGTGCCAGCACTGAGGTCCGGGGACAGCCCCAGCATTTT.

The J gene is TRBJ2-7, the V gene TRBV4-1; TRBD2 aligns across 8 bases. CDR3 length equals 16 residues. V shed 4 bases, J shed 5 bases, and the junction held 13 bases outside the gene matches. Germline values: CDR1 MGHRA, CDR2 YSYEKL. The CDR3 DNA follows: TGCGCCAGCAGCCTTCAAAGCGGGGGCCGTCGAGACGAGCAGTACTTC. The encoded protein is CASSLQSGGRRDEQYF.

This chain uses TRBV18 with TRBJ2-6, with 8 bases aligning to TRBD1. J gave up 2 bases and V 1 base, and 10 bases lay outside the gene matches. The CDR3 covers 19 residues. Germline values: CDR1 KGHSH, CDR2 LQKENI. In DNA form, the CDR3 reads TGTGCCAGCTCACCACAGGACAGGGCCGTACGAACTGGGGCCAACGTCCTGACTTTC. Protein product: CASSPQDRAVRTGANVLTF.

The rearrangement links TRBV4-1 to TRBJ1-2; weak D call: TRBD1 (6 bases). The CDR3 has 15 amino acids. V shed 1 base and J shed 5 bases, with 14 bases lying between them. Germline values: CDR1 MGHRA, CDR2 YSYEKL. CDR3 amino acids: CASSQVSGASYGYTF. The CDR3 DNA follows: TGCGCCAGCAGCCAAGTTTCAGGGGCGAGTTATGGCTACACCTTC.

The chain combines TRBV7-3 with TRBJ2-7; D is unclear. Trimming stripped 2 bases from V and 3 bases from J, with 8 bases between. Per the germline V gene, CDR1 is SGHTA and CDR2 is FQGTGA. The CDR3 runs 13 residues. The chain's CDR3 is CASSLWAGYEQYF. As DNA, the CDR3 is TGTGCCAGCAGCTTATGGGCAGGCTACGAGCAGTACTTC.

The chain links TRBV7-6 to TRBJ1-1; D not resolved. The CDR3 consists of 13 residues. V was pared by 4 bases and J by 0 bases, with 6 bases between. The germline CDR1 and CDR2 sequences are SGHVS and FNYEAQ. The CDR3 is CASSSILNTEAFF. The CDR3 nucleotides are TGTGCCAGCAGCTCTATCTTGAACACTGAAGCTTTCTTT.

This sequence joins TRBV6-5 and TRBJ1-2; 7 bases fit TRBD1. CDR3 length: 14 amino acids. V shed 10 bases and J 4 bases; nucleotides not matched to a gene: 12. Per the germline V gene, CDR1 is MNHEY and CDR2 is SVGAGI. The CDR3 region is CATRETGLVYGYTF. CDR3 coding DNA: TGTGCCACTCGAGAGACAGGGTTGGTCTATGGCTACACCTTC.

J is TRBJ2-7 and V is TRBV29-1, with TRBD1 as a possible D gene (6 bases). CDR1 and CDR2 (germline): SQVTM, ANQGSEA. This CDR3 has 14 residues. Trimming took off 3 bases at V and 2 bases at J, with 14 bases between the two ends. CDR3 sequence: CSVEPPGHPYEQYF. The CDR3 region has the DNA TGCAGCGTTGAGCCCCCGGGACACCCCTACGAGCAGTACTTC.

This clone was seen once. Here the CDR3 DNA reads TGCGCCAGCAGCCAAGATGCTAGCGGGGGGGCAGGGCAGTTCTTC. Protein: CASSQDASGGAGQFF. This chain joins TRBV4-1 and TRBJ2-1; 12 bases match TRBD2. J gave up 12 bases and V 0 bases, and 6 bases lay outside the gene matches. The CDR3 sequence is 15 residues long. The germline gives CDR1 MGHRA, CDR2 YSYEKL.